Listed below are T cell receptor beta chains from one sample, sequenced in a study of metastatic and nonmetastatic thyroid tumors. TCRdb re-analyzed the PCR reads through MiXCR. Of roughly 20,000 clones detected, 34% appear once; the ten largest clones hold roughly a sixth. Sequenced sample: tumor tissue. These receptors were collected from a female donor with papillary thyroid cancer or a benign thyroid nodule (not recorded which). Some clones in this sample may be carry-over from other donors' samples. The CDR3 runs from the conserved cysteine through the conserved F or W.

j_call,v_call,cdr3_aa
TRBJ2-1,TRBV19,CASNRLAGAYNEQFF
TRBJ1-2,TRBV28,CASSPTWGVNYGYTF
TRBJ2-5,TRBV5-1,CASSLMSGVAETQYF
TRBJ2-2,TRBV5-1,CASSAWGYETGELFF
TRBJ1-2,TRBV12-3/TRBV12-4,CASSPVPGNYGYSF
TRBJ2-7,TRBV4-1,CASSQGAYSYEQYF
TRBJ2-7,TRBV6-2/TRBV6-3,CASSYSAGGRSYEQYF
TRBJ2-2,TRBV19,CAIDTPRGTGELFF
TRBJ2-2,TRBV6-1,CASSATSGRAGTGELFF
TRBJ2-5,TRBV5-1,CASSSKGLSPQETQYF
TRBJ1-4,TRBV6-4,CAEFPGKMEKLFF
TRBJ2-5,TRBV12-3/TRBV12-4,CASSLSGHQYQETQYF
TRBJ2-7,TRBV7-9,CASSLLDRGSYEQYF
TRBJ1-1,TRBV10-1,CASSGQLNTEAFF
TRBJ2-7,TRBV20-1,CSARGHNSTGGF
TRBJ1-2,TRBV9,CASSVATGTGNGANYGYTF
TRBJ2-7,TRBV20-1,CSAPGDRPSEQYF
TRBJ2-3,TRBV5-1,CASRLTGTSEDTQYF
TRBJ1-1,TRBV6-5,CASMVPGAFF
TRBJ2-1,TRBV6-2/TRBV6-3,CASSRGLAGGLAYNEQFF
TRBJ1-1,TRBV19,CASSDGWNTEAFF
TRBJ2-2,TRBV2,CASTKRLDTGELFF
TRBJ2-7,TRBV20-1,CSARASYEQYF
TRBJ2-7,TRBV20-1,CSASEVIAGSTYEQYF
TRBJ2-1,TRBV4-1,CASSPRDYSNNEQFF
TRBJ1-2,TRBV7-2,CASSPGQGRGYTF
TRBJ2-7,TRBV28,CASSLRVHASSYEQYF
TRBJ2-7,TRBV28,CASSRAEQYF
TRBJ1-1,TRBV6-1,CASSRAGYTEAFF
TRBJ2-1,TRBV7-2,CASSISSTSGRLYNEQFF
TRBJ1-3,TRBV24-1,CATSFPAHFRRNTIYF